This T cell receptor beta chain was sequenced during a study of Ad26.COV2.S vaccination and SARS-CoV-2 variants. Turning to the study itself: The authors gave Ad26.COV2.S intramuscularly, either once or twice 56 days apart.

The sample's treatment: around 19 received Ad26.COV2.S at low or high dose, single or two shots; 5 received placebo; per-sample allocation not given. It was on day 63 after the first vaccine or placebo injection that samples were taken. A Boston donor was an adult aged 18-55 years. Per germline, CDR1 LGHNT and CDR2 FRNRAP. CDR3 size: 18 residues. The ends were cut back, 0 bases at V and 0 bases at J, with 15 bases in the middle. Turning to this clone: Its target is unknown.

Data came from immunoSEQ multiplex PCR; TCRdb stores just in-frame clones and leaves some out. The sample carries about 400,000 clones, over 80% recorded once. General study results and limits: Vaccinees displayed broader spike-specific TCR repertoires than placebo recipients.

This TCR came from a person aged 18-60 years who received the Ad26.COV2.S COVID-19 vaccine or a placebo. This sample comprised peripheral blood, obtained in a trial of Ad26.COV2.S vaccine versus placebo. The V and J genes are TRBV12-5 and TRBJ1-3, with D possibly being TRBD1 (5 bases). CDR3 amino acids: CASGLVRDGGFSGNTIYF. As DNA, the CDR3 is TGTGCTAGTGGTTTGGTACGGGACGGGGGGTTCTCTGGAAACACCATATATTTT.